This TCR beta chain was recorded in a study of T cell responses to AZD1222 COVID-19 vaccine. Germline assignment: CDR1 SGHRS and CDR2 YFSETQ. V lost 5 bases and J lost 2, with 10 bases in between. The CDR3 runs to 13 residues. Only in-frame clones appear in the TCRdb table, and some are missing; sequencing was by immunoSEQ multiplex PCR. Seen here are about 150,000 clones, about 85% observed once, and the top ten hold around 3.1%. The chain is built from TRBV5-1 and TRBJ1-1; the D is unclear. The receptor comes from an adult in good health. This specimen was peripheral blood, taken on day 0 of AZD1222 vaccination. The CDR3 DNA reads TGCGCCAGCAGGTCAACAGTAAACACTGAAGCTTTCTTT. Protein: CASRSTVNTEAFF.